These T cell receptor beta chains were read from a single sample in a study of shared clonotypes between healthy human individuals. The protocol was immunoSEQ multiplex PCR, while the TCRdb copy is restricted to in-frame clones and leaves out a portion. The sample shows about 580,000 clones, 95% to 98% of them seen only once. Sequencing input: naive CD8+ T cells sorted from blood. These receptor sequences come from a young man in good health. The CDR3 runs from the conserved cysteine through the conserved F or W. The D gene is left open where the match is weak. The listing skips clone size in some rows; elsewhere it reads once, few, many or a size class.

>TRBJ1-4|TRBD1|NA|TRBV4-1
TGCGCCAGCAGCCCGCAAATAACAGGGGTCAATGAAAAACTGTTTTTT
CASSPQITGVNEKLFF
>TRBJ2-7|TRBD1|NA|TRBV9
TGTGCCAGCAGCACCGGGACAGGTTCGATCGAGCAGTACTTC
CASSTGTGSIEQYF
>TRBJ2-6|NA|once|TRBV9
TGTGCCAGCAGCGGCATCCTGAGGAGTTCTGGGGCCAACGTCCTGACTTTC
CASSGILRSSGANVLTF
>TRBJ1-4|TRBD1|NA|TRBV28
TGTGCCAGCAGTTTATACAGGGGATCGGTTCTGTTTTTT
CASSLYRGSVLFF
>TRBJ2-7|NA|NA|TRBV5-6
TGTGCCAGCAGCTTGGGGCAGAGAGAGGACGAGCAGTACTTC
CASSLGQREDEQYF
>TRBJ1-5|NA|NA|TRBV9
TGTGCCAGCAGCGTGAGTGGGGCTATCAATCAGCCCCAGCATTTT
CASSVSGAINQPQHF
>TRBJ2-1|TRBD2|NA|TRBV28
TGTGCCAGCAGTTTGCAACTAGCGGGAGAACGCAATGAGCAGTTCTTC
CASSLQLAGERNEQFF
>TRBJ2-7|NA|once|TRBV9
TGTGCCAGCAGCGTAGATGGGGAAACCTACGAGCAGTACTTC
CASSVDGETYEQYF
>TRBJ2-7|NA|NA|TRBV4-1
TGCGCCAGCAGCCAAGTATCGGCCTACGAGCAGTACTTC
CASSQVSAYEQYF
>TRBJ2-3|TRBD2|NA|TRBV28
TGTGCCAGCAGTTTATCCCCGAGAAGCGGGATCACAGATACGCAGTATTTT
CASSLSPRSGITDTQYF
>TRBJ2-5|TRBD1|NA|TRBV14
TGTGCCAGCAGGGGACAGGGGGAAGAGACCCAGTACTTC
CASRGQGEETQYF
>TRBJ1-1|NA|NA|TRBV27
TGTGCCAGCAGTTTCCGCGGAGAAATGAACACTGAAGCTTTCTTT
CASSFRGEMNTEAFF
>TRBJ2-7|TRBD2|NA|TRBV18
TGTGCCAGCTCCCCTGGACTAGCGGGAGATACCTACGAGCAGTACTTC
CASSPGLAGDTYEQYF
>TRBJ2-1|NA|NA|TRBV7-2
TGTGCCAGCACCCAGCCGGTCGTCTACAATGAGCAGTTCTTC
CASTQPVVYNEQFF
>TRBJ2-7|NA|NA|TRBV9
TGTGCCAGCAGCGTAGAGGTTGGTGCCTCCTACGAGCAGTACTTC
CASSVEVGASYEQYF
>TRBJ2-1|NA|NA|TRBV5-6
TGTGCCAGCAGCTTTGGGACTAATGAGCAGTTCTTC
CASSFGTNEQFF
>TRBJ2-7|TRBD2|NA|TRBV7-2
TGTGCCAGCAGCTTACCCAGCGAAGGACTAGGGGCGTACGAGCAGTACTTC
CASSLPSEGLGAYEQYF
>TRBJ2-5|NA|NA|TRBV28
TGTGCCAGCAACCTCATGGGGGGGCGCCAAGAGACCCAGTACTTC
CASNLMGGRQETQYF
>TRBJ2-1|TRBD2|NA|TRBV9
TGTGCCAGCAGCGACGGGAGGGCAACCTACAATGAGCAGTTCTTC
CASSDGRATYNEQFF
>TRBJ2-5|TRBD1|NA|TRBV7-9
TGTGCCAGCAGCTTCTCGGGACAGGGGTTCACCTTCCAAGAGACCCAGTACTTC
CASSFSGQGFTFQETQYF
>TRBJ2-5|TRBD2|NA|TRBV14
TGTGCCAGCAGCCTCCAGAGGATAGCGGGAGGGCAGGAGACCCAGTACTTC
CASSLQRIAGGQETQYF
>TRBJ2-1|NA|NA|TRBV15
TGTGCCACCAGCCGGCCCCCCGACAATGAGCAGTTCTTC
CATSRPPDNEQFF
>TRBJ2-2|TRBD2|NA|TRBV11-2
TGTGCCACCGGGGGACTAGCTTTCCCCGGGGAGCTGTTTTTT
CATGGLAFPGELFF
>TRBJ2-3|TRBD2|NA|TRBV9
TGTGCCAGCAGCAGCCCCCTACCCGGGGAGCGGGAGGCCACCCCCCCAGATACGCAGTATTTT
CASSSPLPGEREATPPDTQYF
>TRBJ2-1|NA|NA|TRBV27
TGTGCCAGCGCCAAACCATATGGTGAGCAGTTCTTC
CASAKPYGEQFF
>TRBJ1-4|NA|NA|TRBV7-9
TGTGCCAGCAGCCGTAAACCGGGAAAACTGTTTTTT
CASSRKPGKLFF
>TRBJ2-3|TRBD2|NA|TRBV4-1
TGCGCCAGCAGCCAGTCTACACTAGCGGGAACGCAGTATTTT
CASSQSTLAGTQYF
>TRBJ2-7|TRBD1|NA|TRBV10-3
TGTGCCATCAGTGAATCGGACAGGGCCTACGAGCAGTACTTC
CAISESDRAYEQYF
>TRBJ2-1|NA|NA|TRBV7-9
TGTGCCAGCAGCTCCGGGCCCCAAGGGGGTATCTACAATGAGCAGTTCTTC
CASSSGPQGGIYNEQFF
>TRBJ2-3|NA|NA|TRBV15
TGTGCCACCAGCGGTCGACAGGGGAGGGCAGATACGCAGTATTTT
CATSGRQGRADTQYF
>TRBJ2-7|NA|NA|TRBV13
TGTGCCAGCAGCACGACAGTCTCCTACGAGCAGTACTTC
CASSTTVSYEQYF
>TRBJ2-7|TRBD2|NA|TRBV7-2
TGTGCCAGCAGCCAGACTAGCGGGAGGGGGGACGAGCAGTACTTC
CASSQTSGRGDEQYF
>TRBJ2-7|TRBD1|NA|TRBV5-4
TGTGCCAGCAGCCTGGGACAGATCTACGAGCAGTACTTC
CASSLGQIYEQYF
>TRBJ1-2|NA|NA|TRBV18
TGTGCCAGCTCACGACCAAACGGCCGGGGAGATAGCGACTATGGCTACACCTTC
CASSRPNGRGDSDYGYTF
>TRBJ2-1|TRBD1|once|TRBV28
TGTGCCAGCAGCCTGGACAGGGGGAGATACAATGAGCAGTTCTTC
CASSLDRGRYNEQFF
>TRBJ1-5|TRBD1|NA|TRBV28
TGTGCCAGCAGTGACGGACAGGGAGCCCAGCCCCAGCATTTT
CASSDGQGAQPQHF
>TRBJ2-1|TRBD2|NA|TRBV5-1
TGCGCCAGCAGCTCCGCCCCGGGGGGGCTGCAGTTCTTC
CASSSAPGGLQFF
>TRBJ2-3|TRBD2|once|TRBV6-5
TGTGCCAGCAGTTACAGTAGCGGGAGTGCGACAGATACGCAGTATTTT
CASSYSSGSATDTQYF
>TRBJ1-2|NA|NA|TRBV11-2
TGTGCCAGCAGCCCGGGGGGAGGGGTCGGCTACACCTTC
CASSPGGGVGYTF
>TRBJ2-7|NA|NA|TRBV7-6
TGTGCCAGCAGCTTGAAGCCCCTAATGGTTGACGAGCAGTACTTC
CASSLKPLMVDEQYF
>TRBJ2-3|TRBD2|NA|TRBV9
TGTGCCAGCAGCGAGGGGAGGGGCACAGATACGCAGTATTTT
CASSEGRGTDTQYF
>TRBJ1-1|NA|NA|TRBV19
TGTGCCAGTAGTATATGGGGTGGCACTGAAGCTTTCTTT
CASSIWGGTEAFF
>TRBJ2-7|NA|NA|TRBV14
TGTGCCAGCAGCCAGGCCTGGCAGCCGGTGGGGGAGCAGTACTTC
CASSQAWQPVGEQYF
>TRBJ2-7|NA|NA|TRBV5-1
TGCGCCAGCAGCTTGGCTTCCGACGAGCAGTACTTC
CASSLASDEQYF
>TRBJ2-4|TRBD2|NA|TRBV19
TGTGCCAGTAGTATTACGGAGGGGACTAGACTAGCCAAAAACATTCAGTACTTC
CASSITEGTRLAKNIQYF
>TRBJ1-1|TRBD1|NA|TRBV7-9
TGTGCCAGCAGCCCGACAGGGGGCGAGGTGGGCGATAACACTGAAGCTTTCTTT
CASSPTGGEVGDNTEAFF
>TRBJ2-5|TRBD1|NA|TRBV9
TGTGCCAGCAGCGCCCGGCTACAGGGGGCCTTGGAGACCCAGTACTTC
CASSARLQGALETQYF
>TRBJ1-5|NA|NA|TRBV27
TGTGCCAGCAGCCGGGGGGGATATAGCAATCAGCCCCAGCATTTT
CASSRGGYSNQPQHF
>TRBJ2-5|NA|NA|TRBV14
TGTGCCAGCAGCCGCGTCCGGGGGGCAGTAGAGACCCAGTACTTC
CASSRVRGAVETQYF
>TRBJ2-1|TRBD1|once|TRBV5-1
TGCGCCAGCAGCTTGGAACAGGGGGCTCGCAATGAGCAGTTCTTC
CASSLEQGARNEQFF
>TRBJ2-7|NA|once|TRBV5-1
TGCGCCAGCAGCTCGGACAGGGCCGGGACTACCCCCTACGAGCAGTACTTC
CASSSDRAGTTPYEQYF